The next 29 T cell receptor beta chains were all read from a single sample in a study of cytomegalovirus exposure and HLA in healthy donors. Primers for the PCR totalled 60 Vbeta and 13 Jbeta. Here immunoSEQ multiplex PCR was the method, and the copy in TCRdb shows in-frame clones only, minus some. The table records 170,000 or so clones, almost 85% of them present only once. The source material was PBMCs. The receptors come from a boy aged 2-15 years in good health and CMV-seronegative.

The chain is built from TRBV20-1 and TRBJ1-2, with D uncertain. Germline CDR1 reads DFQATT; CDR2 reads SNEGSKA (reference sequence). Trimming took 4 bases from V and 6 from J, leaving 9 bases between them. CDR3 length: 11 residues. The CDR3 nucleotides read TGCAGTGCTATACCCGCGAATGGCTACACCTTC. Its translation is CSAIPANGYTF.

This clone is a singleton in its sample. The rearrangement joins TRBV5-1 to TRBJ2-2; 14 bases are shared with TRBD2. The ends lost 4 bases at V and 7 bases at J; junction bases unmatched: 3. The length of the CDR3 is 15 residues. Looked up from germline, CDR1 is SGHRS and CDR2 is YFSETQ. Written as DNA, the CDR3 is TGCGCCAGCAGCGGGACTAGCGGGAGTCGCGGGGAGCTGTTTTTT. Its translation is CASSGTSGSRGELFF.

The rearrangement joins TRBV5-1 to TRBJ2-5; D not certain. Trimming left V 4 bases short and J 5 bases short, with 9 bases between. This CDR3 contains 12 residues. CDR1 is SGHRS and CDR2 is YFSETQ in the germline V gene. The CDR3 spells CASSVQAETQYF. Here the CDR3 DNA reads TGCGCCAGCAGCGTGCAGGCTGAGACCCAGTACTTC. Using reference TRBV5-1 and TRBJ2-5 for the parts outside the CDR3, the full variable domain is KAGVTQTPRYLIKTRGQQVTLSCSPISGHRSVSWYQQTPGQGLQFLFEYFSETQRNKGNFPGRFSGRQFSNSRSEMNVSTLELGDSALYLCASSVQAETQYFGPGTRLLVL.

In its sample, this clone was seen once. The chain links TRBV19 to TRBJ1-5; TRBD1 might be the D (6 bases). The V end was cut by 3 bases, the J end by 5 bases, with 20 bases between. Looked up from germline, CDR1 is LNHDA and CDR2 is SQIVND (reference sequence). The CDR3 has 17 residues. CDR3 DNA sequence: TGTGCCAGTAGTATGCGCAGGGGATGGGTCAGTGATCAGCCCCAGCATTTT. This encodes CASSMRRGWVSDQPQHF.

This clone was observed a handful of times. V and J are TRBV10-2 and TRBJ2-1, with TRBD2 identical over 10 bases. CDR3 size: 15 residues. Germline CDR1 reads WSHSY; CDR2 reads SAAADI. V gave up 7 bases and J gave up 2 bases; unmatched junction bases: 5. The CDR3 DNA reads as TGCGCCAGCAACCAGCTAGCGGGGGCCTACAATGAGCAGTTCTTC. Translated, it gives CASNQLAGAYNEQFF.

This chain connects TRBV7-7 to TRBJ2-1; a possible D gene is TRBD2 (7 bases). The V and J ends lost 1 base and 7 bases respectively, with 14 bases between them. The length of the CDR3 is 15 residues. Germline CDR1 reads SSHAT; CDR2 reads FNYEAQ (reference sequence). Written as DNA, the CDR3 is TGTGCCAGCAGCTTAGGCATAGGGGGGGCGAATGAGCAGTTCTTC. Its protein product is CASSLGIGGANEQFF.

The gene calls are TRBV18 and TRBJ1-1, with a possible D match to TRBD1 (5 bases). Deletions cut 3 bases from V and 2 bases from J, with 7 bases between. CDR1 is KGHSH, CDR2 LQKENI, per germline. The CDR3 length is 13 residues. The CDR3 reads CASSPGTNTEAFF. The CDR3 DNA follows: TGTGCCAGCTCACCCGGGACTAACACTGAAGCTTTCTTT.

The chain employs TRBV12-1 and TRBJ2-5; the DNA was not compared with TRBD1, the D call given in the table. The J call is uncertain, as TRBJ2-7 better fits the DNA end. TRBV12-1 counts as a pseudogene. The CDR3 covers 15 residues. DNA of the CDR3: TGTGCCAGCAGCCCTCGGACAGGGGAATCCTACGAGCAGTACTTC. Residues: CASSPRTGESYEQYF.

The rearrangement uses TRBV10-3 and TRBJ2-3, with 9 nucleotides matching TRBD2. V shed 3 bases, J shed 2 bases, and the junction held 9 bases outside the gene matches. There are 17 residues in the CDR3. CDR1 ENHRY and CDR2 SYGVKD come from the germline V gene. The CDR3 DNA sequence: TGTGCCATCAGTGACCAGACTAGCGGACCATCCACAGATACGCAGTATTTT. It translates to CAISDQTSGPSTDTQYF.

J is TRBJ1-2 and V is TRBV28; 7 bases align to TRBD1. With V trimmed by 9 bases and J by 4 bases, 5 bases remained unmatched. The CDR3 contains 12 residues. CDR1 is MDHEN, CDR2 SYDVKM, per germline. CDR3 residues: CASNRGGYGYTF. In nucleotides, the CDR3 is TGTGCCAGTAACAGGGGTGGCTATGGCTACACCTTC.

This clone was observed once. This chain's CDR3 is CASSQDALENSPLHF. The CDR3 DNA reads as TGTGCCAGCAGCCAAGATGCATTGGAGAATTCACCCCTCCACTTT. The genes are TRBV4-2 and TRBJ1-6; D remains unclear. This CDR3 contains 15 residues. The V gene's germline CDR1 is LGHNA and CDR2 YNFKEQ. Trimming pared 0 bases from V and 7 bases from J, leaving 10 bases between.

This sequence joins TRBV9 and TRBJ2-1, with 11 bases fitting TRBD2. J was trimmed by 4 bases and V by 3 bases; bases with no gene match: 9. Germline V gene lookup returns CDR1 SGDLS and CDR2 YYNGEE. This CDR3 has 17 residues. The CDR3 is CASSALLAGDLYNEQFF. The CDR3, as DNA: TGTGCCAGCAGCGCTTTACTAGCGGGAGACTTATACAATGAGCAGTTCTTC.

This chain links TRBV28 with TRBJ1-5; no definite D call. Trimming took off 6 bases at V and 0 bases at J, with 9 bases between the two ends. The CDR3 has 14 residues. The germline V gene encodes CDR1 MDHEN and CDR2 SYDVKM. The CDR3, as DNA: TGTGCCAGCAGAGATAGATTTAGCAATCAGCCCCAGCATTTT. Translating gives CASRDRFSNQPQHF.

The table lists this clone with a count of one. CDR3 sequence reads: CASSRLAGGPTDTQYF. CDR3 nucleotides: TGTGCCAGCAGCAGACTAGCGGGAGGGCCTACAGATACGCAGTATTTT. The chain employs TRBV5-8 and TRBJ2-3; TRBD2 matches 14 bases. The V and J ends lost 4 bases and 3 bases, in that order; junction bases with no gene match: 4. Germline assignment: CDR1 SGHTS and CDR2 YDEGEE. CDR3 size: 16 residues.

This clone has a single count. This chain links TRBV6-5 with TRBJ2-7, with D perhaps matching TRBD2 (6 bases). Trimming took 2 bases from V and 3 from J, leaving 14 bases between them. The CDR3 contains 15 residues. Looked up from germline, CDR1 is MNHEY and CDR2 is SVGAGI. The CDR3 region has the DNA TGTGCCAGCAGTTACGTGGGACTCGGGAGCTACGAGCAGTACTTC. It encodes CASSYVGLGSYEQYF.

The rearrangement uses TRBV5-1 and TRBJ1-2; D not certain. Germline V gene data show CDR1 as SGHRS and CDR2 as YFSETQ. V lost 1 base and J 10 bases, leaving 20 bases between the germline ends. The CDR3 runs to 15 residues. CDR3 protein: CASSLLQSSTEAYTF. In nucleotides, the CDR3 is TGCGCCAGCAGCTTGCTACAGTCGTCCACGGAGGCCTACACCTTC.

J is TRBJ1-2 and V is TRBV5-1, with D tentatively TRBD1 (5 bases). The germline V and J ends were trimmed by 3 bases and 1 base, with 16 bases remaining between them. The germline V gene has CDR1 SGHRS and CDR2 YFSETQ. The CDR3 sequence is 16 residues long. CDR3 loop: CASSSRGLNLNYGYTF. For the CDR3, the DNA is TGCGCCAGCAGCTCAAGGGGACTGAACCTTAACTATGGCTACACCTTC.

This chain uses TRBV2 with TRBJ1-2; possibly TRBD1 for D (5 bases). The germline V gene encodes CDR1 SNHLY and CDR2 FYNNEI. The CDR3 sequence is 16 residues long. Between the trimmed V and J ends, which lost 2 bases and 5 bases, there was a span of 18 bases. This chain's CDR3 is CASSEWFGGFSYGYTF. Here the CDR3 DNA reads TGTGCCAGCAGTGAATGGTTCGGGGGTTTCTCTTATGGCTACACCTTC.

CDR3: CASSQSMLSDSVDTQYF. In DNA, the CDR3 is TGCGCCAGCAGTCAATCGATGCTTTCGGACAGCGTAGATACGCAGTATTTT. The genes are TRBV23-1 and TRBJ2-3, with D perhaps TRBD1 (6 bases). TRBV23-1 falls under the ORF class, with uncertain function. The CDR3 extends over 17 amino acids. V was pared by 0 bases and J by 5 bases, with 18 bases between.

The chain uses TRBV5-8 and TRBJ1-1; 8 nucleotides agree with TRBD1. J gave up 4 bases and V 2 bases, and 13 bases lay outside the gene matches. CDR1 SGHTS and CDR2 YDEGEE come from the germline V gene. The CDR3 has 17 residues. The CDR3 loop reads CASSFDRGPARGTEAFF. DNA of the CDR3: TGTGCCAGCAGCTTTGACAGGGGACCTGCGAGGGGCACTGAAGCTTTCTTT.

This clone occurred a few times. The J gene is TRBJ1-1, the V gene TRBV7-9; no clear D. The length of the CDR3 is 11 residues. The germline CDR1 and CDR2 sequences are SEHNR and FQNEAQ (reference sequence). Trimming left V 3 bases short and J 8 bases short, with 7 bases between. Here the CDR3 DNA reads TGTGCCAGCAGCTTTAACAGCGAAGCTTTCTTT. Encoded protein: CASSFNSEAFF.

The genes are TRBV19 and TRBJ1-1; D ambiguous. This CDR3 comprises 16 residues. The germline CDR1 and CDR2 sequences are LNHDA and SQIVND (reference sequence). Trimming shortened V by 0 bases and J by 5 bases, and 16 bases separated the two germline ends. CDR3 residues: CASSIDREAPGTEAFF. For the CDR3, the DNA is TGTGCCAGTAGTATAGATCGAGAGGCGCCGGGGACTGAAGCTTTCTTT.

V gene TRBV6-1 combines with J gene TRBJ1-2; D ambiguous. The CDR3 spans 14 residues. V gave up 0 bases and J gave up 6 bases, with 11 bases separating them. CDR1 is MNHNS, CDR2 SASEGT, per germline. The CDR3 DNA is TGTGCCAGCAGTGAAGCCGGACTGTGGAATGGCTACACCTTC. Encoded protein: CASSEAGLWNGYTF.

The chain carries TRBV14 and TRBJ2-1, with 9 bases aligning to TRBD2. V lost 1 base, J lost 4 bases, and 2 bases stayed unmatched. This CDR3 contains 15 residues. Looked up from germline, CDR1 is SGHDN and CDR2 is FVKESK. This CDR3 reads CASSQGTSAYNEQFF. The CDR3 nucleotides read TGTGCCAGCAGCCAAGGGACTAGCGCGTACAATGAGCAGTTCTTC.

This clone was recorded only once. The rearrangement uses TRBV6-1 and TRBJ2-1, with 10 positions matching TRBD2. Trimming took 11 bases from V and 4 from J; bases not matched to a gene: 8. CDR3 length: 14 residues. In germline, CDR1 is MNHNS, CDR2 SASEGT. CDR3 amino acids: CALAGTSVYNEQFF. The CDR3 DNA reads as TGTGCCTTAGCCGGGACTAGCGTTTACAATGAGCAGTTCTTC.

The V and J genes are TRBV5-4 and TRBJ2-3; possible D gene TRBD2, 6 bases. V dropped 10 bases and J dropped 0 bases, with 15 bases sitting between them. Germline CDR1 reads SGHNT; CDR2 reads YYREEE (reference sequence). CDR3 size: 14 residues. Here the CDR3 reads CAGRGENSTDTQYF. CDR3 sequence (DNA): TGTGCCGGGCGGGGCGAGAATAGCACAGATACGCAGTATTTT.

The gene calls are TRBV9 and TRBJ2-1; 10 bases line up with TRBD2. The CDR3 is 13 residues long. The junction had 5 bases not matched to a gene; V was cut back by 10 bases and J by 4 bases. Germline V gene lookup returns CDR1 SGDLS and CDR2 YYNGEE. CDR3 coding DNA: TGTGCCTCAGCGGGAGGGCCGTACAATGAGCAGTTCTTC. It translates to CASAGGPYNEQFF.

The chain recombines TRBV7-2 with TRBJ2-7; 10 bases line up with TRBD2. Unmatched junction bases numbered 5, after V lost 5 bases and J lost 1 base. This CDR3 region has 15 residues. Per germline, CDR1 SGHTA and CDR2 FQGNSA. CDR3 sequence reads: CASSHLTSGSYEQYF. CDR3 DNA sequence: TGTGCCAGCAGCCATCTGACTAGCGGGTCCTACGAGCAGTACTTC.

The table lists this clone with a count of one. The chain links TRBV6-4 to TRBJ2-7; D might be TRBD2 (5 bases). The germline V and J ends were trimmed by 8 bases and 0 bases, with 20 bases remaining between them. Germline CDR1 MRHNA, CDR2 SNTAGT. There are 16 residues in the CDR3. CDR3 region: CASRLIAGGPSYEQYF. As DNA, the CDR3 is TGTGCCAGCCGGCTGATCGCCGGAGGACCCTCCTACGAGCAGTACTTC.